This TCR beta chain was identified during a study of spatial heterogeneity in lung cancer. Study context: Follow-up PBMC samples were sequenced when available, at a median of approximately two years after resection.

V shed 4 bases, J shed 2 bases, and the junction held 3 bases outside the gene matches. Per germline, CDR1 KGHSH and CDR2 LQKENI. The CDR3 has 15 residues. Documented time point: blood at routine non-recurrence follow-up after resection. Sequencing was performed on whole RNA extracted from tumor and nontumor lung tissue, or from frozen PBMC, and the material was left unsorted. Every molecule of TCR cDNA had its own unique molecular identifier. TCRdb re-derived calls from the 5' RACE reads in MiXCR, one entry per CDR3 protein. The sample has over 95,000 distinct CDR3 sequences, under 14% seen once. Sequencing was performed on PBMCs, taken at follow-up. The clonotype comes from a female donor with early-stage non-small cell lung cancer. The rearrangement joins TRBV18 to TRBJ2-2; 8 positions match TRBD2. The CDR3 here is CASSQTSGNTGELFF. DNA for the CDR3: TGTGCCAGCTCACAAACTAGCGGAAACACCGGGGAGCTGTTTTTT. The full variable domain, with the rest looked up from reference TRBV18 and TRBJ2-2, is NAGVMQNPRHLVRRRGQEARLRCSPMKGHSHVYWYRQLPEEGLKFMVYLQKENIIDESGMPKERFSAEFPKEGPSILRIQQVVRGDSAAYFCASSQTSGNTGELFFGEGSRLTVL.